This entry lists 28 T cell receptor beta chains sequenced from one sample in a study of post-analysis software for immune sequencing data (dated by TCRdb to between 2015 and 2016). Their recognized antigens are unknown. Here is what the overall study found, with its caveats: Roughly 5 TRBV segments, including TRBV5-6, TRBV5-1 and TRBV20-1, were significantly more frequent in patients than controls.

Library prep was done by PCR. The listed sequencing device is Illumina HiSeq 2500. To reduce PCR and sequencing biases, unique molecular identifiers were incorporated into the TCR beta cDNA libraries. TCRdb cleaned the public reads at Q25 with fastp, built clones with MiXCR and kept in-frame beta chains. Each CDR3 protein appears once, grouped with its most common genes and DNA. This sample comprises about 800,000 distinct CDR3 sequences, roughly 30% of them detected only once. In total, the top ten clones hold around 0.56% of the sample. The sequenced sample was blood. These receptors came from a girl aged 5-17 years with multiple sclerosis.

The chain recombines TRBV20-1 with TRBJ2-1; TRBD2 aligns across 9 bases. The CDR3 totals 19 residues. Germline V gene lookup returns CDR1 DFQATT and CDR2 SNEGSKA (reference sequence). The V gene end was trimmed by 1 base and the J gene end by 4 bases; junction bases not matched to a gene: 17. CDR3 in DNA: TGCAGTGCTAGAGTAGGAGGTCTAGCGGGATTCCCCTTGTACAATGAGCAGTTCTTC. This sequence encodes CSARVGGLAGFPLYNEQFF.

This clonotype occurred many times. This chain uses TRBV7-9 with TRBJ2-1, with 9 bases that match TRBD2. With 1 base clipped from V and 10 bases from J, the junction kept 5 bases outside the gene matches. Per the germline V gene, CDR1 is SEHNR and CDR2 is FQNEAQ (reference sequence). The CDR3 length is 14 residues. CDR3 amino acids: CASSLGLAGVEQFF. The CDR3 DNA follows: TGTGCCAGCAGCTTAGGGTTAGCGGGAGTGGAGCAGTTCTTC.

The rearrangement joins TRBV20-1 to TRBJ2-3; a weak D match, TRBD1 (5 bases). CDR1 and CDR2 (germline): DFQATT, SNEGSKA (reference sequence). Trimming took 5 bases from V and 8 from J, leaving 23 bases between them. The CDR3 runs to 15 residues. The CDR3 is CSASPFDSPSVTQYF. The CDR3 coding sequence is TGCAGTGCTTCACCATTCGACAGCCCCTCAGTTACGCAGTATTTT.

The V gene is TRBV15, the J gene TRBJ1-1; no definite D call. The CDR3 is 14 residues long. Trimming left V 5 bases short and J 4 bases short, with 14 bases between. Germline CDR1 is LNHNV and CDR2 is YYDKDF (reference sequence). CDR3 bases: TGTGCCACCAGCCTGGGCCGAGGGTTCACTGAAGCTTTCTTT. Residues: CATSLGRGFTEAFF.

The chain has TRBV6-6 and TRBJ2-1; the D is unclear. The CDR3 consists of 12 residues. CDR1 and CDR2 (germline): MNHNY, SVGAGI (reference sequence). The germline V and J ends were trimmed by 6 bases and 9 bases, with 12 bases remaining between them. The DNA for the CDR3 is TGTGCCAGCAGCCTTTCGGTATCTGAGCAGTTCTTC. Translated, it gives CASSLSVSEQFF.

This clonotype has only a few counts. CDR3 bases: TGTGCCAGCAGTGTAGCGGGGGATACCTACGAGCAGTACTTC. Its translation is CASSVAGDTYEQYF. V usage is TRBV2 and J usage is TRBJ2-7; TRBD2 matches at 9 bases. V lost 4 bases to trimming and J lost 2 bases; unmatched junction nucleotides: 3. Looked up from germline, CDR1 is SNHLY and CDR2 is FYNNEI. The CDR3 is made up of 14 amino acids.

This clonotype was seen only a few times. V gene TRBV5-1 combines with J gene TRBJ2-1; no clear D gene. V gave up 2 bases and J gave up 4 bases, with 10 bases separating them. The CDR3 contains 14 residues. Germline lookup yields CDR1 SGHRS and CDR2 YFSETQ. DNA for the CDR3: TGCGCCAGCAGCTTCGGCTTATCGTACAATGAGCAGTTCTTC. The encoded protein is CASSFGLSYNEQFF.

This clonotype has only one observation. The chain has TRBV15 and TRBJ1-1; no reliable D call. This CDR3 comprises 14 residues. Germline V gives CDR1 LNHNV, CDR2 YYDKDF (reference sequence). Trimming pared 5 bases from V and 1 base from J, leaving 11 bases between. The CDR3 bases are TGTGCCACCAGCGGTGGTCCGACGAACACTGAAGCTTTCTTT. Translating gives CATSGGPTNTEAFF.

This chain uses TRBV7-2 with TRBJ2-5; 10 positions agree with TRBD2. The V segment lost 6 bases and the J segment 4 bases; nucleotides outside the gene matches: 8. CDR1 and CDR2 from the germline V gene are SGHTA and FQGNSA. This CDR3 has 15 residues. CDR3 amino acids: CASSHLAGDPETQYF. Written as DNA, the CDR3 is TGTGCCAGCAGTCACCTAGCGGGAGATCCAGAGACCCAGTACTTC.

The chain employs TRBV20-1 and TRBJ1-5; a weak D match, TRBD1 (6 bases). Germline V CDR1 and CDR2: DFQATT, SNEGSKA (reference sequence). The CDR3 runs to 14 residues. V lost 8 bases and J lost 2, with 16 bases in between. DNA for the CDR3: TGCAGTCTTAGAAGGGGGGAGGGCAATCAGCCCCAGCATTTT. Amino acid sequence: CSLRRGEGNQPQHF.

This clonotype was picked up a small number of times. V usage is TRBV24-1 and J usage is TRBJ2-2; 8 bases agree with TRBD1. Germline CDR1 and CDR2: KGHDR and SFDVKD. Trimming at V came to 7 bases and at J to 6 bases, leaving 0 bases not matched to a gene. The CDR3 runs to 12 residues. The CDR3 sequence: CATRTGAGELFF. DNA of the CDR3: TGTGCCACCAGGACAGGGGCCGGGGAGCTGTTTTTT.

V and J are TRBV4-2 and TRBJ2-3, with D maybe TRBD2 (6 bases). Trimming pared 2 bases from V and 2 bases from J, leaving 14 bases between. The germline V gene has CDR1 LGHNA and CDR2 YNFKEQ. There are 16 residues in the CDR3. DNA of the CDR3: TGTGCCAGCAGCCAACGGGGGTGGCGCTCCACAGATACGCAGTATTTT. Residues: CASSQRGWRSTDTQYF.

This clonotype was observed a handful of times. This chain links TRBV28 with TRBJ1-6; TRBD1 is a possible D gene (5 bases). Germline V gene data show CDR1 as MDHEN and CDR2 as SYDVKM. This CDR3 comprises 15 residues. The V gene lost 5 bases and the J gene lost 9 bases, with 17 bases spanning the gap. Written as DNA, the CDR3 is TGTGCCAGCAGTGCTACCGGGACTGGGGGTTCACCCCTCCACTTT. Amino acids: CASSATGTGGSPLHF. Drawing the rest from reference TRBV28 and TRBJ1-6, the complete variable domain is DVKVTQSSRYLVKRTGEKVFLECVQDMDHENMFWYRQDPGLGLRLIYFSYDVKMKEKGDIPEGYSVSREKKERFSLILESASTNQTSMYLCASSATGTGGSPLHFGNGTRLTVT.

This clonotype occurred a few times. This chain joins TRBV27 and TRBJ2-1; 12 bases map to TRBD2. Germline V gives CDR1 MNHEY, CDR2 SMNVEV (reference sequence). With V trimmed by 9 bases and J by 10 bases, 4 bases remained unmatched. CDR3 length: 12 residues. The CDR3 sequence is CASASGRGEQFF. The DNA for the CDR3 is TGTGCCAGTGCTAGCGGGAGGGGGGAGCAGTTCTTC.

CDR3 residues: CASSLGAEEYNEQFF. DNA for the CDR3: TGTGCCAGCAGCTTAGGGGCTGAAGAGTACAATGAGCAGTTCTTC. The V gene is TRBV7-2, the J gene TRBJ2-1; no reliable D call. V was trimmed by 1 base and J by 4 bases, leaving 11 bases between them. The CDR3 sequence is 15 residues long. Per the germline V gene, CDR1 is SGHTA and CDR2 is FQGNSA.

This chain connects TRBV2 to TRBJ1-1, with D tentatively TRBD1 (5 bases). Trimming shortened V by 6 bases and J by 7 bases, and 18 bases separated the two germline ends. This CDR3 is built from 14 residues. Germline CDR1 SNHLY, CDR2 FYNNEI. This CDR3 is CASRWGTGTGEAFF. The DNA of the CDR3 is TGTGCCAGCAGGTGGGGGACGGGAACTGGTGAAGCTTTCTTT.

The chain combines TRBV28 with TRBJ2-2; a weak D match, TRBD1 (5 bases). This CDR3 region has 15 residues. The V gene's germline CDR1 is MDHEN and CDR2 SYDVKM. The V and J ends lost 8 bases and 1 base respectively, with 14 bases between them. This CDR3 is CASLLVRGNTGELFF. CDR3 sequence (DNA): TGTGCCAGCCTTCTTGTAAGGGGGAACACCGGGGAGCTGTTTTTT.

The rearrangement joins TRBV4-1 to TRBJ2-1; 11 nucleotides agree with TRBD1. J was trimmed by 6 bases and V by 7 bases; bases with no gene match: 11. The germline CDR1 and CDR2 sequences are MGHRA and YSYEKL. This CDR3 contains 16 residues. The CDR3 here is CASNASPGQGGNEQFF. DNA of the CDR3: TGCGCCAGCAACGCTTCTCCGGGACAGGGGGGCAATGAGCAGTTCTTC.

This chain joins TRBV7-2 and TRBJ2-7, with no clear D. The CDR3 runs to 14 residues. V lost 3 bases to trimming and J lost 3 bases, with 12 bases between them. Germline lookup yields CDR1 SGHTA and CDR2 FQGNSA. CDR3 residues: CASSLNGYFYEQYF. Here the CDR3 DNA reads TGTGCCAGCAGCTTGAATGGGTATTTCTACGAGCAGTACTTC.

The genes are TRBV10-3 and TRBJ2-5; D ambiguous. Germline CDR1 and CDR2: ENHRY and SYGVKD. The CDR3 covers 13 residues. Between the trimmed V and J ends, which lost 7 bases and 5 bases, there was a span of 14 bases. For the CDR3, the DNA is TGTGCCATCACCCCGACCCCAGAGGAGACCCAGTACTTC. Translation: CAITPTPEETQYF.

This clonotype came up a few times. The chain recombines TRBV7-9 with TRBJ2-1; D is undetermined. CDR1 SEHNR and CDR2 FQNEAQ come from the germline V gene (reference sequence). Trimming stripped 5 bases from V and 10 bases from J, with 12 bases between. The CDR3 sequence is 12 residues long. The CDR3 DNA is TGTGCCAGCAGCCCCGACTCGAAAGAGCAGTTCTTC. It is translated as CASSPDSKEQFF. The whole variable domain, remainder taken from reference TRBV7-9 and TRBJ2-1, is DTGVSQNPRHKITKRGQNVTFRCDPISEHNRLYWYRQTLGQGPEFLTYFQNEAQLEKSRLLSDRFSAERPKGSFSTLEIQRTEQGDSAMYLCASSPDSKEQFFGPGTRLTVL.

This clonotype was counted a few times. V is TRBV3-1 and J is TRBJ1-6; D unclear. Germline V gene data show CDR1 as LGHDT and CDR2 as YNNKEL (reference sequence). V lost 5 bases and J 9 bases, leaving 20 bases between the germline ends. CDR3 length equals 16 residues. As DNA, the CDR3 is TGTGCCAGCAGCACCCAATTGACGGAACCGCCTTCACCCCTCCACTTT. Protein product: CASSTQLTEPPSPLHF.

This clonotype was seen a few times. The CDR3 DNA reads TGTGCCAGCAGCGAAAACAATCAGCCCCAGCATTTT. It translates to CASSENNQPQHF. The rearrangement uses TRBV7-9 and TRBJ1-5; D not resolved. The CDR3 totals 12 residues. Germline CDR1 SEHNR, CDR2 FQNEAQ (reference sequence). V dropped 5 bases and J dropped 3 bases, with 5 bases sitting between them.

CDR3 sequence: CASSPRTSRYEQYF. The CDR3 nucleotides are TGTGCCAGCTCACCCAGGACTAGCCGCTACGAGCAGTACTTC. V usage is TRBV18 and J usage is TRBJ2-7; 8 bases map to TRBD2. Germline values: CDR1 KGHSH, CDR2 LQKENI. The CDR3 has 14 amino acids. V gave up 3 bases and J gave up 3 bases; unmatched junction bases: 4.

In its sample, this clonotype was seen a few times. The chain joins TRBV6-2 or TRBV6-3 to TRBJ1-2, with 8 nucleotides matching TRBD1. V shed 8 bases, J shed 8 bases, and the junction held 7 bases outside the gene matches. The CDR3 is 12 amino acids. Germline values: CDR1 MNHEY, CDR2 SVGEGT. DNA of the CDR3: TGTGCCAGCTTACGACAGGGGAGCGGCTACACCTTC. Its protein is CASLRQGSGYTF.

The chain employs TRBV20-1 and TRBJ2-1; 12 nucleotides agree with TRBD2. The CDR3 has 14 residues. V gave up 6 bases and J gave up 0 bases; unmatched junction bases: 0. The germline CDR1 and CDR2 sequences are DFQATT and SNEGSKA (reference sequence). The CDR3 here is CSATSGGSYNEQFF. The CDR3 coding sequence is TGCAGTGCGACTAGCGGGGGCTCCTACAATGAGCAGTTCTTC.

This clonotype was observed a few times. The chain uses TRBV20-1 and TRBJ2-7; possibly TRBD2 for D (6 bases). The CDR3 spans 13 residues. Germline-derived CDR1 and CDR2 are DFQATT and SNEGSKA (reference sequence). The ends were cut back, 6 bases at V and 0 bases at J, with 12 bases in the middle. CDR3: CSAPGLRSYEQYF. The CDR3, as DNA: TGCAGTGCGCCGGGACTCCGCTCCTACGAGCAGTACTTC.

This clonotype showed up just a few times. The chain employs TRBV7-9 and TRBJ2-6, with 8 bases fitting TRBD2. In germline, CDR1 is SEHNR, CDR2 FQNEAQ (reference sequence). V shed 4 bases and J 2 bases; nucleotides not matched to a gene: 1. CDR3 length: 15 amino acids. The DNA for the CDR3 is TGTGCCAGCAGCTCGGGAGGGACTGGGGCCAACGTCCTGACTTTC. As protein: CASSSGGTGANVLTF. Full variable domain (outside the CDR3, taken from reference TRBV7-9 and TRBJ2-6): DTGVSQNPRHKITKRGQNVTFRCDPISEHNRLYWYRQTLGQGPEFLTYFQNEAQLEKSRLLSDRFSAERPKGSFSTLEIQRTEQGDSAMYLCASSSGGTGANVLTFGAGSRLTVL.